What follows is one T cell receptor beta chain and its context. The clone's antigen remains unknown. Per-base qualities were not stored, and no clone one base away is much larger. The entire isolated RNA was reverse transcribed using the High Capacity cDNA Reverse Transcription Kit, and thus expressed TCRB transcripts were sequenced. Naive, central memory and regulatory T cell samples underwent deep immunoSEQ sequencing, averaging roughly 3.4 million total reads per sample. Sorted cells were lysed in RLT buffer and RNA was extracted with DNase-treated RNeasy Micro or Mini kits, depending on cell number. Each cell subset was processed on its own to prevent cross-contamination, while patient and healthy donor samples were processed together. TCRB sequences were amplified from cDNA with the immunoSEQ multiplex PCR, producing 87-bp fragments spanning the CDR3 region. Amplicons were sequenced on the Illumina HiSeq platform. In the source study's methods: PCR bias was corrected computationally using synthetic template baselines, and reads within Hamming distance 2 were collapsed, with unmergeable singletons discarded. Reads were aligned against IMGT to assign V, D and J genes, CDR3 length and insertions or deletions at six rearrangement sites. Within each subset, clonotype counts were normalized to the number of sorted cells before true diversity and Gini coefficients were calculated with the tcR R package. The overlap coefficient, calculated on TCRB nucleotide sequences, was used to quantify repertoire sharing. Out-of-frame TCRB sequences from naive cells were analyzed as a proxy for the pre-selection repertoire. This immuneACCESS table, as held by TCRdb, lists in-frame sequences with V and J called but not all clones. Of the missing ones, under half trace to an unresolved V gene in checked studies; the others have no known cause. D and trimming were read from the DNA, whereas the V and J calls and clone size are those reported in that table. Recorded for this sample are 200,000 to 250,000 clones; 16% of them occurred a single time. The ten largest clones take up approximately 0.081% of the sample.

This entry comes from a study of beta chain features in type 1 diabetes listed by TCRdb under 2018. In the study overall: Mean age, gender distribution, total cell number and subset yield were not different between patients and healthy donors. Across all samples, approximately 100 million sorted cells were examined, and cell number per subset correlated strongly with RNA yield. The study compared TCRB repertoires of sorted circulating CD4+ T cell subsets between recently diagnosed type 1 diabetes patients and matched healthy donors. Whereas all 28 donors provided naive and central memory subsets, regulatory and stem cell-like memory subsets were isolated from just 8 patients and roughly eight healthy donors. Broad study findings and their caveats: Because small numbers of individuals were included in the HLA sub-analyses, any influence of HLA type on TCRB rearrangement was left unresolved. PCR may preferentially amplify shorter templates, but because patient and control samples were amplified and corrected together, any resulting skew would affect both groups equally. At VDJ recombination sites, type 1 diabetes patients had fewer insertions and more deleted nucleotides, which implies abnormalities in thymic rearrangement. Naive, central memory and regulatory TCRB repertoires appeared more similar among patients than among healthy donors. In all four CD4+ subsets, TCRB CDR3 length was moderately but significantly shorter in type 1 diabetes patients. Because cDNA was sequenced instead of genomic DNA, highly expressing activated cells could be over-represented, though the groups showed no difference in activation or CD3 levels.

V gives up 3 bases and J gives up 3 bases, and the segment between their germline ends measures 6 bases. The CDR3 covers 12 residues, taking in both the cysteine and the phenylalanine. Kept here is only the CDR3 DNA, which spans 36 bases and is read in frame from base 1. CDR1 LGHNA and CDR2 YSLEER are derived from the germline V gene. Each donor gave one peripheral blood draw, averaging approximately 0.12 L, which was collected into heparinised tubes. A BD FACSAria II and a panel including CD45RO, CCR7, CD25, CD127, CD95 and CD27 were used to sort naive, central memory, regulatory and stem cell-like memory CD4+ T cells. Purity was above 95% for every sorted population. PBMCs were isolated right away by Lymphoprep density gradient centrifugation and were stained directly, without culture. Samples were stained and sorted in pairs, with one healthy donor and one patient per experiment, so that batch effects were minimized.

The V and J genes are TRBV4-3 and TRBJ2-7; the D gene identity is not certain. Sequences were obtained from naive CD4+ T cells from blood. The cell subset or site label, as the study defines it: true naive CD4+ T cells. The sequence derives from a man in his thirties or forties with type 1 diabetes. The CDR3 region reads CASSQGFYEQYF. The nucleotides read TGCGCCAGCAGCCAGGGATTCTACGAGCAGTACTTC.